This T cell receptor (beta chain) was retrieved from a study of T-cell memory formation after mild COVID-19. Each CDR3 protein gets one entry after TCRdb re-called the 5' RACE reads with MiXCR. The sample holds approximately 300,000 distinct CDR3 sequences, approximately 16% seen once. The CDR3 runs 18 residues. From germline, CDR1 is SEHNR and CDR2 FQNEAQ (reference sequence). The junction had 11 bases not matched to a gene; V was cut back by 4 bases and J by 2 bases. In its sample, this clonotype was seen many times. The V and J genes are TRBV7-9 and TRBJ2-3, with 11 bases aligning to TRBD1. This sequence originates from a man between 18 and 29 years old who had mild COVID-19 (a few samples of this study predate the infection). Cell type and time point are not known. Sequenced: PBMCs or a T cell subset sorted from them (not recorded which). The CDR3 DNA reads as TGTGCCAGCAGCTCCCCGGGACAGGGGGTCTCTGACACAGATACGCAGTATTTT. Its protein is CASSSPGQGVSDTDTQYF. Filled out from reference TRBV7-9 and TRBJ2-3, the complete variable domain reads DTGVSQNPRHKITKRGQNVTFRCDPISEHNRLYWYRQTLGQGPEFLTYFQNEAQLEKSRLLSDRFSAERPKGSFSTLEIQRTEQGDSAMYLCASSSPGQGVSDTDTQYFGPGTRLTVL.